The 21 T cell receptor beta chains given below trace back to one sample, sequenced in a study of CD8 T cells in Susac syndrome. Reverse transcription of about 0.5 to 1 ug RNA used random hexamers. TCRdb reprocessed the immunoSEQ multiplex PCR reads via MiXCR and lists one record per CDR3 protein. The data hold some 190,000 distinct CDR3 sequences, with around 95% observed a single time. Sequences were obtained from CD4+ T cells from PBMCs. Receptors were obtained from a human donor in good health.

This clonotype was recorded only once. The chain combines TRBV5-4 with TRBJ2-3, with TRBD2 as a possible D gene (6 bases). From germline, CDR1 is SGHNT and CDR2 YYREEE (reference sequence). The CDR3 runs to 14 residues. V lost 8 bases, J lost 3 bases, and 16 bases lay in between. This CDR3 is CASRSSRDTDTQYF. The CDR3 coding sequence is TGTGCCAGTAGATCTTCGCGGGATACAGATACGCAGTATTTT.

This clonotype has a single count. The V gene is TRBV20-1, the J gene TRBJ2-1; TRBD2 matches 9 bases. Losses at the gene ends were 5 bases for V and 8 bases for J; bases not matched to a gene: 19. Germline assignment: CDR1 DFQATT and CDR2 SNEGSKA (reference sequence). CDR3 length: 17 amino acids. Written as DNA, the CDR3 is TGCAGTGCTCCCTCGCGGGGGTGGCGGGAGGGCCTCGATGAGCAGTTCTTC. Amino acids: CSAPSRGWREGLDEQFF.

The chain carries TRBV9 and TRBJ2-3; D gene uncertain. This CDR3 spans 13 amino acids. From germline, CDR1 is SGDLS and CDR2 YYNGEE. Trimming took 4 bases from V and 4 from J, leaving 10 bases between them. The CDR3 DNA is TGTGCCAGCAGCTACCAGGTGGCAGATACGCAGTATTTT. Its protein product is CASSYQVADTQYF.

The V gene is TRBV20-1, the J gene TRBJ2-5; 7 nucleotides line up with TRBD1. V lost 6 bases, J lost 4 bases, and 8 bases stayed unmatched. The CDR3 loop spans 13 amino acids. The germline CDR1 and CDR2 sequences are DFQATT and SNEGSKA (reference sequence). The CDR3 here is CSAYYSGGETQYF. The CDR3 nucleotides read TGCAGTGCCTACTACTCAGGGGGAGAGACCCAGTACTTC.

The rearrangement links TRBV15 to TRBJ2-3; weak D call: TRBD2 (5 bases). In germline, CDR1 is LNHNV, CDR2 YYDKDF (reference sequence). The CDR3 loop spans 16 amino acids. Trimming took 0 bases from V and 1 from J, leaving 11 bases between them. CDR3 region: CATSRDPAAGTDTQYF. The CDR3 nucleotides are TGTGCCACCAGCAGAGACCCAGCGGCCGGCACAGATACGCAGTATTTT.

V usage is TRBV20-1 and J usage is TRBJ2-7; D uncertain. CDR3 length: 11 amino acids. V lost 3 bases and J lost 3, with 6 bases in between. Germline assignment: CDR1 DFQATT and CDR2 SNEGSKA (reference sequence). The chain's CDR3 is CSARRNYEQYV. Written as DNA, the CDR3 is TGCAGTGCTAGGAGGAACTACGAGCAGTACGTC.

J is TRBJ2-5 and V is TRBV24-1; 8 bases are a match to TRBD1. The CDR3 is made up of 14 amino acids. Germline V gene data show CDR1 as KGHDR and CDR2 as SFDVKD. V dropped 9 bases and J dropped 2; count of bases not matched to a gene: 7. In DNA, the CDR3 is TGTGCCACCTCCCCAGGGGGCTTACAAGAGACCCAGTACTTC. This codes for CATSPGGLQETQYF.

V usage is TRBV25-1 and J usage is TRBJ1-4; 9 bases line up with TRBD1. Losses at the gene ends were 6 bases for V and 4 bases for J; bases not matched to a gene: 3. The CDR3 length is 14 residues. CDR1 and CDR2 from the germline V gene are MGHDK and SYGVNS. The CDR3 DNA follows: TGTGCCAGCAGAAGGACAGGGGATAATGAAAAACTGTTTTTT. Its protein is CASRRTGDNEKLFF.

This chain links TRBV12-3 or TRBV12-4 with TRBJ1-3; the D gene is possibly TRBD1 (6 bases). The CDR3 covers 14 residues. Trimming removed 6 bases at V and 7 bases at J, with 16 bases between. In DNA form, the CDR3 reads TGTGCCAGCAGCCCGACAGGCTCTCAGAACACCATATATTTT. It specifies CASSPTGSQNTIYF.

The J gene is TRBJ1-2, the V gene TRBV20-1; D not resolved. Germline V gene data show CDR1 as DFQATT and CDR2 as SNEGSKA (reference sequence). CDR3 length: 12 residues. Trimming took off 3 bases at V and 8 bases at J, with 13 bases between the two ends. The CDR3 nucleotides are TGCAGTGCTAGCAAGGGAAATGGCGGCTACACCTTC. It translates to CSASKGNGGYTF.

The CDR3 nucleotides read TGCAGTGCTGGCAGGACATTGAACACTGAAGCTTTCTTT. It yields the protein CSAGRTLNTEAFF. The chain links TRBV20-1 to TRBJ1-1; possible D gene TRBD1, 5 bases. Trimming took off 5 bases at V and 0 bases at J, with 10 bases between the two ends. This CDR3 spans 13 amino acids. The germline V gene encodes CDR1 DFQATT and CDR2 SNEGSKA (reference sequence).

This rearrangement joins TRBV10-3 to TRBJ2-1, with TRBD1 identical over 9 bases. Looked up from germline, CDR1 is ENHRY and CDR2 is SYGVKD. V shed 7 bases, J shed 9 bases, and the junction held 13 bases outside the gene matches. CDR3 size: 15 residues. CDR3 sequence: CAINRGDRERSEQFF. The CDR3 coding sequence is TGTGCCATCAATCGAGGGGACAGGGAAAGGAGTGAGCAGTTCTTC.

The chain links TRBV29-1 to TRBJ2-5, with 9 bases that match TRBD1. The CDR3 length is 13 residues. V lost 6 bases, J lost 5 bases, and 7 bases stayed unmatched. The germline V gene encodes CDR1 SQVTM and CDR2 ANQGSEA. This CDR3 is CSVRDRVAETQYF. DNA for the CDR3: TGCAGCGTAAGGGACAGGGTCGCTGAGACCCAGTACTTC.

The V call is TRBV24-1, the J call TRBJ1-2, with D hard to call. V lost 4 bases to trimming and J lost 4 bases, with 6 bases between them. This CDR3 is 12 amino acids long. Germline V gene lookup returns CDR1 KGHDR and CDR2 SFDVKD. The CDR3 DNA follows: TGTGCCACCAGTGAGGAGTCCTATGGCTACACCTTC. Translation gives CATSEESYGYTF.

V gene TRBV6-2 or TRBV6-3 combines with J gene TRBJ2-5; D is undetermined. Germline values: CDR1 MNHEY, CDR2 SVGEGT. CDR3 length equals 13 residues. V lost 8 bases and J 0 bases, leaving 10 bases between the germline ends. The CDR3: CASGLRYQETQYF. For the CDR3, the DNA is TGTGCCAGCGGCCTACGGTACCAAGAGACCCAGTACTTC.

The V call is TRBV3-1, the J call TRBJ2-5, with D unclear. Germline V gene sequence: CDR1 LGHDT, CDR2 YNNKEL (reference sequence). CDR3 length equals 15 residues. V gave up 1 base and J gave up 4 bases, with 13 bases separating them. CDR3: CASSQANRPSETQYF. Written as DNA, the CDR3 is TGTGCCAGCAGCCAAGCCAATCGACCGTCAGAGACCCAGTACTTC.

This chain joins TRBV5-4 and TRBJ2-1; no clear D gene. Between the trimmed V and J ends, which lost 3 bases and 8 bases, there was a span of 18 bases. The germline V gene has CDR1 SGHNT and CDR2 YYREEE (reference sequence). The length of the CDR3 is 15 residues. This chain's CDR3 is CASSWNRNTVDEQFF. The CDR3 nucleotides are TGTGCCAGCAGCTGGAATAGGAATACCGTCGATGAGCAGTTCTTC.

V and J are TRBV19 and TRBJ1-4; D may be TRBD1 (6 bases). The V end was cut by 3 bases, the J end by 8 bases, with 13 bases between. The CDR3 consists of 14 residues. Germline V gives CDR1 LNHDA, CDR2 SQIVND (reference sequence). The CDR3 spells CASSISGDGEKLFF. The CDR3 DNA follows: TGTGCCAGTAGTATCTCAGGGGATGGCGAAAAACTGTTTTTT.

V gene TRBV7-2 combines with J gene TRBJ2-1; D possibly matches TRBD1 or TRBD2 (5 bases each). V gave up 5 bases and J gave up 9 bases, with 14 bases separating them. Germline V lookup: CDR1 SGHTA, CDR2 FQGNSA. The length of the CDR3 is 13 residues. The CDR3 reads CASSRDRQREQFF. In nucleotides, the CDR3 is TGTGCCAGCAGCCGGGACCGCCAGCGTGAGCAGTTCTTC.

CDR3 in amino acids: CASSYQGIPDTQYF. The DNA for the CDR3 is TGTGCCAGCAGTTACCAGGGGATCCCAGATACGCAGTATTTT. V and J are TRBV12-3 or TRBV12-4 and TRBJ2-3, with a weak D call TRBD1 (6 bases). The V gene lost 4 bases and the J gene lost 4 bases, with 12 bases spanning the gap. The CDR3 is 14 residues long.

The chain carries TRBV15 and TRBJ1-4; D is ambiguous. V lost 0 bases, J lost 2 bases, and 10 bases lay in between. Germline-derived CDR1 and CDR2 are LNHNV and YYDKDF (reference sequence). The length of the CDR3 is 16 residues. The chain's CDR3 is CATSRDFGSTNEKLFF. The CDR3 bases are TGTGCCACCAGCAGAGATTTCGGGAGCACTAATGAAAAACTGTTTTTT.